A selection of T cell receptor beta chains follows, all from one sample in a study of blood T cell repertoires in COVID-19. Libraries were prepared by immunoSEQ multiplex PCR; TCRdb keeps only in-frame clonotypes and omits some of them. The data show some 72,000 clones, with 70% to 90% seen just once and 4.6% held by the top ten. The sequenced sample was peripheral blood. These receptors originate from a man in his forties or fifties with active COVID-19. Both conserved end residues are part of each CDR3. A D gene is named only where the DNA matches it firmly.

V	J	D	CDR3
TRBV7-2	TRBJ1-5	NA	CASSPGHLGFSNQPQHF
TRBV24-1	TRBJ2-2	TRBD2	CATSVGGLDTGELFF
TRBV28	TRBJ1-3	TRBD1	CASTPRDRGVRGNTIYF
TRBV3-1/TRBV3-2	TRBJ1-6	NA	CASSPRRSESPLHF
TRBV2	TRBJ2-1	TRBD2	CASSERLAANEQFF
TRBV14	TRBJ1-2	NA	CASSQVWRYGYTF
TRBV23-1	TRBJ2-3	NA	CASPHGGLDATSTDTQYF
TRBV9	TRBJ2-3	TRBD2	CASSAGLAGPTDTQYF
TRBV28	TRBJ1-2	NA	CASSLSFYGYTF
TRBV28	TRBJ2-1	TRBD2	CASSPLGSGLREQFF
TRBV28	TRBJ1-2	NA	CASSLPSGQQSYGYTF
TRBV28	TRBJ1-5	TRBD1	CASTTDRELSNQPQHF
TRBV2	TRBJ2-7	TRBD1	CASRRQGSLREQYF
TRBV28	TRBJ2-7	TRBD1	CASRFPGTGSPYEQYF
TRBV14	TRBJ1-2	TRBD1	CASSQDITGDYGYTF
TRBV12-5	TRBJ2-3	TRBD1	CASSGTGVGVGYATQYF
TRBV7-9	TRBJ2-7	TRBD1	CASRPGTVSNEQYF
TRBV7-9	TRBJ2-5	TRBD2	CASSLGALAGVGETQYF
TRBV11-3	TRBJ2-5	TRBD2	CASSKGIAGVTETQYF
TRBV19	TRBJ2-3	TRBD2	CASGEGRTDTQYF
TRBV11-3	TRBJ2-5	NA	CASSLSSFETQYF
TRBV4-2	TRBJ2-2	NA	CASSQVTSGTGELFF
TRBV19	TRBJ2-7	NA	CASSIRGGGIHEQYF
TRBV7-9	TRBJ1-1	TRBD1	CASSKRRDSPNTEAFF
TRBV9	TRBJ1-1	TRBD1	CASSALQGVEAFF
TRBV27	TRBJ2-2	TRBD2	CASSLGLASGELFF
TRBV19	TRBJ2-1	TRBD1	CASSIRTGGSYEQFF
TRBV3-1/TRBV3-2	TRBJ1-1	NA	CASSLGGRVTEAFF
TRBV25-1	TRBJ1-1	NA	CASRYRSETEAFF
TRBV28	TRBJ2-1	NA	CASSPRLVGAIASSYNEQFF
TRBV7-9	TRBJ2-2	TRBD1	CASSFRDRENTGELFF
TRBV18	TRBJ2-7	TRBD1	CASSLGQGAMSSYEQYF
TRBV5-4	TRBJ2-1	TRBD2	CASSQGLAGGPSYNEQFF
TRBV21-1	TRBJ2-7	NA	CASSDRDTDCEQYF
TRBV7-8	TRBJ1-2	NA	CASSVTRATEIPYGYTF
TRBV29-1	TRBJ2-3	TRBD1	CSGRRGQGNTQYF
TRBV27	TRBJ2-4	NA	CASSLPRQVDIQYF
TRBV28	TRBJ2-1	TRBD2	CASSFPSGRASNEQFF
TRBV7-2	TRBJ2-5	TRBD1	CASSPVSKQGAETQYF
TRBV5-5	TRBJ1-5	NA	CASSLAGSVNQPQHF
TRBV27	TRBJ1-1	TRBD1	CASIRDRGNTEAFF
TRBV4-3	TRBJ2-7	TRBD1	CASSQGTGNYEQYF
TRBV3-1/TRBV3-2	TRBJ1-3	NA	CASSQDLTGIAGNTIYF
TRBV3-1/TRBV3-2	TRBJ2-3	NA	CASSQGTLADASTDTQYF
TRBV29-1	TRBJ2-7	NA	CSVEVFDSYEQYF
TRBV27	TRBJ2-2	TRBD1	CASSFEGAPYPGELFF
TRBV7-3	TRBJ2-2	NA	CASSLPGNTGELFF
TRBV7-2	TRBJ1-2	TRBD1	CASSSHALQGRYTF
TRBV6-5	TRBJ1-2	NA	CASAGRNYGYTF